Listed here are 17 T cell receptor beta chains from one sample, sequenced in a study of regulatory T cells in long-lasting Graves disease. Combining iRepertoire HTBI primers with Arm-PCR of CDR3 regions, the authors built TCR beta libraries. TCRdb used MiXCR to reprocess the multiplex PCR reads, holding one entry per CDR3 protein. Of 580,000 or so distinct CDR3 sequences listed, around 16% were seen once; the top ten hold about 12%. The time point was: newly diagnosed GD, antithyroid drugs for less than 3 months. There was RNA extracted from PBMCs, and the TCR library was made from it. These data were also reused for a study on T cells in Graves' hyperthyroidism and ophthalmopathy.

The sequencing here drew on peripheral blood mononuclear cells (PBMCs), taken at new diagnosis, from a patient treated with antithyroid drugs. The receptor source for this set is a young man with Graves disease.

Notes on this clonotype: At one boundary the junction diverges from the germline segment, which might be a read error. V gene TRBV6-1 combines with J gene TRBJ2-2; TRBD2 matches 11 bases. The CDR3 has 19 residues. Per germline, CDR1 MNHNS and CDR2 SASEGT. In DNA form, the CDR3 reads TGTGCCAGCAGTGGTAGCGGGAGGGCTGATATTAGCGGTCTCGGGGGGCTGTTTTTT. It codes for CASSGSGRADISGLGGLFF.

V and J are TRBV6-5 and TRBJ2-1, with TRBD2 matching 7 bases. The length of the CDR3 is 15 residues. Germline loops: CDR1 MNHEY, CDR2 SVGAGI. The trim removed 2 bases at V and 3 bases at J, leaving 4 bases unmatched. In DNA, the CDR3 is TGTGCCAGCAGTTACGGCGCGGGGGACTACAATGAGCAGTTCTTC. It yields the protein CASSYGAGDYNEQFF.

This clonotype was recorded at least ten times. V and J are TRBV18 and TRBJ2-1; 8 nucleotides align to TRBD1. After removal of 3 bases from V and 3 bases from J, the junction contained 1 base not matched to a gene. From germline, CDR1 is KGHSH and CDR2 LQKENI. This CDR3 contains 14 residues. CDR3 coding DNA: TGTGCCAGCTCACCCACAGGGGGCTACAATGAGCAGTTCTTC. This codes for CASSPTGGYNEQFF.

This clonotype was counted between two and nine times. The CDR3 loop is CSARTDAQPQHF. DNA of the CDR3: TGCAGTGCTCGGACCGACGCTCAGCCCCAGCATTTT. V usage is TRBV20-1 and J usage is TRBJ1-5, with no clear D. V lost 5 bases and J 6 bases, leaving 11 bases between the germline ends. Germline V lookup: CDR1 DFQATT, CDR2 SNEGSKA (reference sequence). The CDR3 is 12 residues long.

This clonotype was seen just once. V usage is TRBV4-1 and J usage is TRBJ2-3; 7 bases are a match to TRBD2. This CDR3 spans 19 amino acids. V lost 0 bases, J lost 8 bases, and 20 bases stayed unmatched. Looked up from germline, CDR1 is MGHRA and CDR2 is YSYEKL. CDR3 in amino acids: CASSQDRSGVAGPYTTQYF. The CDR3 DNA reads TGCGCCAGCAGCCAAGATCGAAGTGGGGTAGCGGGCCCATATACTACGCAGTATTTT.

The J gene is TRBJ2-2, the V gene TRBV7-9; no clear D gene. The germline V gene has CDR1 SEHNR and CDR2 FQNEAQ (reference sequence). CDR3 length equals 13 residues. The V end was cut by 2 bases, the J end by 6 bases, with 7 bases between. CDR3 nucleotides: TGTGCCAGCAGCTTATTAACTCCCGGGGAGCTGTTTTTT. It is translated as CASSLLTPGELFF.

This clonotype appeared many times. The genes are TRBV12-3 or TRBV12-4 and TRBJ2-1; 11 bases match TRBD2. This CDR3 spans 16 amino acids. J was trimmed by 5 bases and V by 3 bases; bases with no gene match: 6. CDR3 protein: CASSFSGRAFNNEQFF. CDR3 DNA sequence: TGTGCCAGCAGTTTTAGCGGGAGGGCCTTCAACAATGAGCAGTTCTTC.

The gene calls are TRBV5-1 and TRBJ2-7; perhaps TRBD1 as D (7 bases). The CDR3 extends over 15 amino acids. CDR1 and CDR2 from the germline V gene are SGHRS and YFSETQ. Trimming left V 6 bases short and J 1 base short, with 17 bases between. CDR3 amino acids: CASTPGQGGSYEQYF. CDR3 DNA sequence: TGCGCCAGCACCCCCGGGCAGGGGGGTTCCTACGAGCAGTACTTC. Full variable domain (missing parts from reference TRBV5-1 and TRBJ2-7): KAGVTQTPRYLIKTRGQQVTLSCSPISGHRSVSWYQQTPGQGLQFLFEYFSETQRNKGNFPGRFSGRQFSNSRSEMNVSTLELGDSALYLCASTPGQGGSYEQYFGPGTRLTVT.

This clonotype was counted between two and nine times. This chain joins TRBV3-1 and TRBJ1-2; D unclear. Trimming took off 2 bases at V and 1 base at J, with 11 bases between the two ends. Germline V CDR1 and CDR2: LGHDT, YNNKEL (reference sequence). The CDR3 consists of 15 residues. The CDR3: CASSQPLGHNYGYTF. The CDR3 DNA sequence: TGTGCCAGCAGCCAACCCTTGGGCCATAACTATGGCTACACCTTC.

This clonotype was recorded many times. The chain uses TRBV27 and TRBJ2-1, with D perhaps matching TRBD2 (5 bases). The CDR3 runs 15 residues. Germline lookup yields CDR1 MNHEY and CDR2 SMNVEV (reference sequence). Trimming removed 6 bases at V and 6 bases at J, with 18 bases between. The CDR3 reads CASSERTRSINEQFF. The CDR3, as DNA: TGTGCCAGCAGCGAACGAACTAGGTCAATCAATGAGCAGTTCTTC.

This clonotype was detected ten times or more. The CDR3 nucleotides are TGTGCCAGCAGCTTAGTTTCTAGCGGGAGTTTCCCAGATACGCAGTATTTT. It translates to CASSLVSSGSFPDTQYF. The V call is TRBV7-2, the J call TRBJ2-3, with 10 bases lining up with TRBD2. Trimming took 1 base from V and 4 from J; bases not matched to a gene: 8. The CDR3 runs 17 residues. Germline assignment: CDR1 SGHTA and CDR2 FQGNSA.

This clonotype appeared a few times. The chain links TRBV11-3 to TRBJ2-2, with TRBD2 identical over 8 bases. There are 16 residues in the CDR3. J gave up 7 bases and V 0 bases, and 7 bases lay outside the gene matches. Germline CDR1 and CDR2: SGHNT and YENEEA. In nucleotides, the CDR3 is TGTGCCAGCAGCTTAGACGGACTAGCCGGTGGCGGGGAGCTGTTTTTT. It encodes CASSLDGLAGGGELFF.

This clonotype was detected many times. CDR3 in amino acids: CASSSDRGSYEQYF. The CDR3 DNA is TGTGCCAGCAGCTCTGACAGGGGATCTTACGAGCAGTACTTC. This chain joins TRBV28 and TRBJ2-7; TRBD1 agrees at 8 bases. Germline V gene lookup returns CDR1 MDHEN and CDR2 SYDVKM. CDR3 length: 14 amino acids. V shed 6 bases, J shed 4 bases, and the junction held 8 bases outside the gene matches. Complete variable domain (other parts from reference TRBV28 and TRBJ2-7): DVKVTQSSRYLVKRTGEKVFLECVQDMDHENMFWYRQDPGLGLRLIYFSYDVKMKEKGDIPEGYSVSREKKERFSLILESASTNQTSMYLCASSSDRGSYEQYFGPGTRLTVT.

This clonotype was seen only a few times. The chain has TRBV30 and TRBJ1-2; D is possibly TRBD1 (6 bases). This CDR3 comprises 15 residues. Germline CDR1 GTSNPN, CDR2 SVGIG (reference sequence). Trimming cost V 0 bases and J 6 bases, with 17 bases left between them. The CDR3 nucleotides read TGTGCCTGGAGTGTACGAGCTAGGGGGGCGGATGGCTACACCTTC. Translating gives CAWSVRARGADGYTF.

This clonotype showed up many times. This chain links TRBV7-9 with TRBJ2-1, with 11 bases matching TRBD1. The CDR3 runs 16 residues. Trimming removed 6 bases from V and 3 bases from J; junction bases left unmatched: 7. Germline loops: CDR1 SEHNR, CDR2 FQNEAQ (reference sequence). The CDR3 nucleotides read TGTGCCAGCAGTTACGGACAGGGGGCAAACTACAATGAGCAGTTCTTC. Translated, it gives CASSYGQGANYNEQFF.

This clonotype came up a few times. This chain links TRBV9 with TRBJ2-1; 9 bases are shared with TRBD1. V lost 0 bases to trimming and J lost 8 bases; unmatched junction nucleotides: 3. This CDR3 has 14 residues. Germline CDR1 and CDR2: SGDLS and YYNGEE. The CDR3 DNA sequence: TGTGCCAGCAGCGTAGTGGGACAGGGAGATGAGCAGTTCTTC. Residues: CASSVVGQGDEQFF. The full variable domain, in which reference TRBV9 and TRBJ2-1 provide the parts outside the CDR3, is DSGVTQTPKHLITATGQRVTLRCSPRSGDLSVYWYQQSLDQGLQFLIQYYNGEERAKGNILERFSAQQFPDLHSELNLSSLELGDSALYFCASSVVGQGDEQFFGPGTRLTVL.

The chain has TRBV6-9 and TRBJ1-3; TRBD1 matches 7 bases. The CDR3 spans 14 residues. J gave up 0 bases and V 4 bases, and 0 bases lay outside the gene matches. Germline V gene sequence: CDR1 MNHGY, CDR2 SVAAGI. CDR3 residues: CASSWDSSGNTIYF. Written as DNA, the CDR3 is TGTGCCAGCAGTTGGGACAGCTCTGGAAACACCATATATTTT.